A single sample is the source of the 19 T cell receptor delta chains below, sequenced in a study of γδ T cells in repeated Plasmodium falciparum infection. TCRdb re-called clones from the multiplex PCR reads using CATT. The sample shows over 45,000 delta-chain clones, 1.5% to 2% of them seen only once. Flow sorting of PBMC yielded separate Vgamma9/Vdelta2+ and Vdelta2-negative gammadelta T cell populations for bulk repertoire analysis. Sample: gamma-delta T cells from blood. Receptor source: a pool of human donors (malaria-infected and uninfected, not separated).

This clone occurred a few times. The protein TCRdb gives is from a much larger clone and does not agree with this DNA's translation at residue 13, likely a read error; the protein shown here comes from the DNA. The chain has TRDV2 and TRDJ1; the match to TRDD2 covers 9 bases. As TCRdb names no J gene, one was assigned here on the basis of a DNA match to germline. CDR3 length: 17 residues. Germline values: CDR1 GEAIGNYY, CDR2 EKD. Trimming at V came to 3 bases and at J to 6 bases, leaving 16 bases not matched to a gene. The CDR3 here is CACDPLPTVKGTNKLIF. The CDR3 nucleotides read TGTGCCTGTGACCCCCTTCCTACCGTTAAGGGTACCAATAAACTCATCTTT.

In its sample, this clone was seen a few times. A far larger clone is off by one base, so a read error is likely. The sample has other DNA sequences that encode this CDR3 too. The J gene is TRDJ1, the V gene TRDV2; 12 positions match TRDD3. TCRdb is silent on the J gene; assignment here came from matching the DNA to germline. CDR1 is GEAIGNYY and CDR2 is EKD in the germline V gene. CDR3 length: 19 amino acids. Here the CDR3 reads CACDTLPPGGYGSTDKLIF. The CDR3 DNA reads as TGTGCCTGTGACACCCTGCCTCCTGGGGGATACGGAAGCACCGACAAACTCATCTTT.

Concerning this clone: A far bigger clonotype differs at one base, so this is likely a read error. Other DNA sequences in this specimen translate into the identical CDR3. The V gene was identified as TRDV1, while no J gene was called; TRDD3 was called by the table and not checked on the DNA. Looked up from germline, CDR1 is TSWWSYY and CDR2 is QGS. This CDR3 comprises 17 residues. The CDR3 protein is CALGELERAGESRKLIF. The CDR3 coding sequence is TGTGCTCTTGGGGAACTTGAAAGAGCCGGGGAATCACGAAAACTCATCTTC.

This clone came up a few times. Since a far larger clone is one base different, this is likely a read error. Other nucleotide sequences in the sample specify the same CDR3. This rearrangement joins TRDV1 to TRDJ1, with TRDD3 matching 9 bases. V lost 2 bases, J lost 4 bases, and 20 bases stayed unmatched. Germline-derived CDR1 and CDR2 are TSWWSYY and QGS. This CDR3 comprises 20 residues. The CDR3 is CALGEGAPLRPGDTVDKLIF. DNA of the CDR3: TGTGCTCTTGGGGAAGGAGCGCCCTTACGTCCGGGGGATACAGTCGATAAACTCATCTTT.

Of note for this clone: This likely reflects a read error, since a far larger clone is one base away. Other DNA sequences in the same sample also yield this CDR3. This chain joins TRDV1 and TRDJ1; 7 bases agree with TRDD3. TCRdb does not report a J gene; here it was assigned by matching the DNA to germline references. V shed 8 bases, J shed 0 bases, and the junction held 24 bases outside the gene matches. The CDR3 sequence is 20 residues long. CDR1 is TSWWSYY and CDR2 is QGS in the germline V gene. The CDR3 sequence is CALSPLSWGSPGWYTDKLIF. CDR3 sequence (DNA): TGTGCTCTTAGCCCCTTGTCCTGGGGGTCTCCCGGTTGGTACACCGATAAACTCATCTTT.

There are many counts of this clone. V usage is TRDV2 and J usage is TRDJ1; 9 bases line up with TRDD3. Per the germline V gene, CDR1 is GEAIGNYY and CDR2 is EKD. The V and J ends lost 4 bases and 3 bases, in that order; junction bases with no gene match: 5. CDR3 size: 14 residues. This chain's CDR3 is CACESLGDADKLIF. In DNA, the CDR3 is TGTGCCTGTGAATCACTGGGGGACGCCGATAAACTCATCTTT.

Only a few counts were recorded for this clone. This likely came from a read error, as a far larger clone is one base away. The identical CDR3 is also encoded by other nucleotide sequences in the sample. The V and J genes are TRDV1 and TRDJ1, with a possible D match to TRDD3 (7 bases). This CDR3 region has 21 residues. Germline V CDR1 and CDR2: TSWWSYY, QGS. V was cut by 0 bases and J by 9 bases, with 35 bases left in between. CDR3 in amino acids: CALGELAPRPSVWGSLFQLIF. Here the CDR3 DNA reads TGTGCTCTTGGGGAACTAGCCCCTCGGCCTTCCGTCTGGGGGTCCCTGTTTCAACTCATCTTT.

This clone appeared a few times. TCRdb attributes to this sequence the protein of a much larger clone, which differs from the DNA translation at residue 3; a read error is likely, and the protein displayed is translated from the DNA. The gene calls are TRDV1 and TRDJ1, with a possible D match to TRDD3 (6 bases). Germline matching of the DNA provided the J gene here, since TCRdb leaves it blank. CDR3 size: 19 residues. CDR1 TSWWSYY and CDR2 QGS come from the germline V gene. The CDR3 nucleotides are TGTGCTCCTGGGGAACTTCTCTCACCCCGATGGGGTTACACCGATAAACTCATCTTT. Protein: CAPGELLSPRWGYTDKLIF.

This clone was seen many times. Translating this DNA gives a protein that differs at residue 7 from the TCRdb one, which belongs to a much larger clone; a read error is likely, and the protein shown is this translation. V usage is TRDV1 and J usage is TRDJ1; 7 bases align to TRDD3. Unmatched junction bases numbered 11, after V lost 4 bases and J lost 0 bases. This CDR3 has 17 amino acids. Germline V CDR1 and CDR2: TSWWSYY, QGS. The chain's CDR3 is CALGGIEGDLYTDKLIF. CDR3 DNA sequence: TGTGCTCTTGGGGGAATAGAGGGGGATCTGTACACCGATAAACTCATCTTT.

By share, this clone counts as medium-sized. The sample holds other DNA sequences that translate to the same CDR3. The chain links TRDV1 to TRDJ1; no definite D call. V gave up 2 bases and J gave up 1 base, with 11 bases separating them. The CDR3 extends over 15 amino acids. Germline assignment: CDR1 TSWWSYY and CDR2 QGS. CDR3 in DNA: TGTGCTCTTGGGGAAATAGCGAGGCCCACCGATAAACTCATCTTT. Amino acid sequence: CALGEIARPTDKLIF.

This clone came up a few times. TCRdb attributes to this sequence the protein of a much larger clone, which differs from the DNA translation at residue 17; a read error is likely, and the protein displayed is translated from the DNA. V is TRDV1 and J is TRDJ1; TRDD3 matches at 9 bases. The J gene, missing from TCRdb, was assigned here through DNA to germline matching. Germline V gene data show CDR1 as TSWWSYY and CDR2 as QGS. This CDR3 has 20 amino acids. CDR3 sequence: CALGERNQGDTLLDTDELIF. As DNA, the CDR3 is TGTGCTCTTGGGGAACGGAATCAGGGGGATACTCTCCTTGACACCGATGAACTCATCTTT.

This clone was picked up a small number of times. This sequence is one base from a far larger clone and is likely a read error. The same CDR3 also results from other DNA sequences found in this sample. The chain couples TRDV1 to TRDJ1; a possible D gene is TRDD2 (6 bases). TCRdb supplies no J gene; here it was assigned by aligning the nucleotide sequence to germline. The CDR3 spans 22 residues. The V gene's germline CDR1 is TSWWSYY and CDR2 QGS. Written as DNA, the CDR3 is TGTGCTCTTGGGGAATCTAAAAATGAGGGGGCGCCACTCCTACCTTACACCGACAAACTCATCTTT. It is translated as CALGESKNEGAPLLPYTDKLIF.

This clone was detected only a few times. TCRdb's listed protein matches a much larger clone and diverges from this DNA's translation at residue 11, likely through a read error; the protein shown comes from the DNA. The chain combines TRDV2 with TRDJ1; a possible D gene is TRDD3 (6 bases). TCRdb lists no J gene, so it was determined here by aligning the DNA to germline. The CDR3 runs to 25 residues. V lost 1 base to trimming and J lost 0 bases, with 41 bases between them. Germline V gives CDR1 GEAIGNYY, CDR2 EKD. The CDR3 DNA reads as TGTGCCTGTGACACTTTACACCTAACTACTAGGGGATCCCAACCTCAAATGCCGTACACCGATAAACTCATCTTT. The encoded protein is CACDTLHLTTRGSQPQMPYTDKLIF.

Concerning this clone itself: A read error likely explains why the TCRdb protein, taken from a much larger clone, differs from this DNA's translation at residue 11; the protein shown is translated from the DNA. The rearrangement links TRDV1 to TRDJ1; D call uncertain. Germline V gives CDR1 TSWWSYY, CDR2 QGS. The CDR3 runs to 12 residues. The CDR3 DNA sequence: TGTGCTCTTGGGGATCGCCGGTGTAAACTCACCTTT. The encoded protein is CALGDRRCKLTF.

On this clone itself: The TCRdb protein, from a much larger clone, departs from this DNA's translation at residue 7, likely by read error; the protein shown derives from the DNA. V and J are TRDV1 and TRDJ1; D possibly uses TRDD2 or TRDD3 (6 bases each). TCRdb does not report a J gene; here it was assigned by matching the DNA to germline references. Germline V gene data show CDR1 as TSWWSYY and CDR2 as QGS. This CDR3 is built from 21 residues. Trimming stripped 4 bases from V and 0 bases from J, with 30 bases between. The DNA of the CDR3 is TGTGCTCTTGGGGGAGGCCCTCCTACTTTTCCTGGGGATTCGTACACCGATAAACTCATCTTT. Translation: CALGGGPPTFPGDSYTDKLIF.

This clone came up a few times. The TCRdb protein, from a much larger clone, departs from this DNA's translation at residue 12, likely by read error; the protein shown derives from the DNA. CDR3 region: CALGGRINRSCKDTDKLIF. The CDR3, as DNA: TGTGCTCTTGGGGGACGTATAAACCGCTCGTGTAAGGACACCGATAAACTCATCTTT. This rearrangement joins TRDV1 to TRDJ1; D is unresolved. The J gene is not listed in TCRdb, so it was assigned here from a DNA match to germline. This CDR3 contains 19 residues. The V gene's germline CDR1 is TSWWSYY and CDR2 QGS. V gave up 4 bases and J gave up 0 bases, with 24 bases separating them.

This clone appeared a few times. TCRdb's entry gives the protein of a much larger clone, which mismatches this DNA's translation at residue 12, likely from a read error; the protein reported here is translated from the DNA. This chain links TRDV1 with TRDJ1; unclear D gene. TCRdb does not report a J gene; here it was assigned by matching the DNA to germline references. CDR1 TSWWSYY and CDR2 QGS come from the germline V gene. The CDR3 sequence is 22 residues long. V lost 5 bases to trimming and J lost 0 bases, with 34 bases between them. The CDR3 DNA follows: TGTGCTCTTGGGTTTTCCGGCTACACACCCCTGAGGGACCGAACCTACACCGATAAACTCATCTTT. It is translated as CALGFSGYTPLRDRTYTDKLIF.

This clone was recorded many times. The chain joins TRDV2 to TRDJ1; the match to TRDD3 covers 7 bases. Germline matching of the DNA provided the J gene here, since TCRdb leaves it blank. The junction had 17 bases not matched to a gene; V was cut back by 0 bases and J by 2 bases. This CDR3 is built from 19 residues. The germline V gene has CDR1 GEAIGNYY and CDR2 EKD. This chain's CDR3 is CACDTVISRQLGETDKLIF. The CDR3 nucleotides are TGTGCCTGTGACACCGTCATCAGTCGCCAGTTGGGGGAAACCGATAAACTCATCTTT.

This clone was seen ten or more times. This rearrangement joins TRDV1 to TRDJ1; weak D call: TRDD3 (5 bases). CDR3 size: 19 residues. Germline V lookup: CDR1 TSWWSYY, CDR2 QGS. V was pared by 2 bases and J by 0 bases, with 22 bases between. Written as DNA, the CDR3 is TGTGCTCTTGGGGAAGCGTGGGGTCCCTCAGGGAAGTACACCGATAAACTCATCTTT. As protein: CALGEAWGPSGKYTDKLIF.